The subject of this entry is one TCR beta chain. The antigen is unknown. These data originate in a study of T cells in narcolepsy. Study-level points and caveats: Comparing one patient's CSF and blood CD4+ clonotypes highlighted HCRT- and TRIB2-specific autoreactive clonotypes.

Deletions cut 5 bases from V and 2 bases from J, with 13 bases between. From germline, CDR1 is MDHEN and CDR2 SYDVKM. This CDR3 is built from 15 residues. Method: immunoSEQ multiplex PCR; TCRdb's copy keeps in-frame clones and lacks some. This table holds roughly 17,000 clones, roughly 72% found once. This sequence joins TRBV28 and TRBJ2-1; D may be TRBD2 (6 bases). What was sequenced was CD45RA- memory CD8+ T cells from PBMCs. This receptor was identified in a human donor with narcolepsy. The CDR3 nucleotides are TGTGCCAGCAGTATCTTAGCGGAGACCTACAATGAGCAGTTCTTC. It yields the protein CASSILAETYNEQFF.